What follows are 28 T cell receptor beta chains derived from one specimen sequenced in a study of CD8 T cells in ankylosing spondylitis. TCRdb analysed the 5' RACE reads with MiXCR anew, one entry per CDR3 protein. Altogether approximately 200,000 distinct CDR3 sequences are present, approximately 13% being singletons, with the ten largest covering 9.5% to 11%. The specimen was blood, either unsorted or a sorted T cell fraction (not recorded which). These receptors were taken from a female donor with ankylosing spondylitis or in good health (not recorded which).

This clonotype was picked up many times. This chain links TRBV19 with TRBJ1-5; 7 bases line up with TRBD1. V shed 6 bases and J 6 bases; nucleotides not matched to a gene: 11. Germline lookup yields CDR1 LNHDA and CDR2 SQIVND (reference sequence). CDR3 length equals 15 residues. This chain's CDR3 is CASSRGTEGPQPQHF. In DNA, the CDR3 is TGTGCCAGTAGCCGAGGGACAGAAGGACCTCAGCCCCAGCATTTT. Full variable domain (remainder filled in from reference TRBV19 and TRBJ1-5): DGGITQSPKYLFRKEGQNVTLSCEQNLNHDAMYWYRQDPGQGLRLIYYSQIVNDFQKGDIAEGYSVSREKKESFPLTVTSAQKNPTAFYLCASSRGTEGPQPQHFGDGTRLSIL.

This clonotype was found many times. The chain links TRBV29-1 to TRBJ2-5; D tentatively reads TRBD1 or TRBD2 (6 bases each). The germline CDR1 and CDR2 sequences are SQVTM and ANQGSEA. The CDR3 extends over 14 amino acids. V was cut by 7 bases and J by 5 bases, with 20 bases left in between. CDR3 bases: TGCAGCGCCCTTGGAGGGGGTCGGTGGGAGACCCAGTACTTC. It yields the protein CSALGGGRWETQYF.

The J gene is TRBJ2-6, the V gene TRBV25-1; the D is unclear. This CDR3 contains 15 residues. Trimming pared 3 bases from V and 0 bases from J, leaving 6 bases between. The germline CDR1 and CDR2 sequences are MGHDK and SYGVNS. Here the CDR3 reads CASSDDISGANVLTF. In DNA, the CDR3 is TGTGCCAGCAGTGACGATATCTCTGGGGCCAACGTCCTGACTTTC.

This clonotype was counted many times. The V gene is TRBV4-3, the J gene TRBJ2-2; D perhaps matches TRBD1 (5 bases). Germline V gene sequence: CDR1 LGHNA, CDR2 YSLEER. The CDR3 spans 16 residues. V was cut by 0 bases and J by 6 bases, with 14 bases left in between. The DNA of the CDR3 is TGCGCCAGCAGCCAAGAGGCCAGGGCAAGCGCCGGGGAGCTGTTTTTT. Translating it yields CASSQEARASAGELFF.

This clonotype has ten or more counts. The chain joins TRBV14 to TRBJ2-7; 8 bases line up with TRBD1. V was clipped by 2 bases and J by 1 base; unmatched bases: 4. This CDR3 contains 15 residues. Looked up from germline, CDR1 is SGHDN and CDR2 is FVKESK. The CDR3 DNA follows: TGTGCCAGCAGCCAAAAGGGGACAGGATCCTACGAGCAGTACTTC. It yields the protein CASSQKGTGSYEQYF.

This clonotype was observed many times. The V and J genes are TRBV14 and TRBJ2-3, with TRBD1 matching 7 bases. Germline values: CDR1 SGHDN, CDR2 FVKESK. CDR3 length: 19 amino acids. With 0 bases clipped from V and 6 bases from J, the junction kept 18 bases outside the gene matches. The DNA of the CDR3 is TGTGCCAGCAGCCAAGAAGCTCCGGGACAGCTGATTGGGGCGGATACGCAGTATTTT. It encodes CASSQEAPGQLIGADTQYF.

This clonotype turned up a few times. The V call is TRBV3-1, the J call TRBJ1-4; D possibly corresponds to TRBD1 (5 bases). The germline V and J ends were trimmed by 3 bases and 13 bases, with 12 bases remaining between them. The CDR3 sequence is 12 residues long. Germline assignment: CDR1 LGHDT and CDR2 YNNKEL (reference sequence). The CDR3: CASSQDTRGLFF. The CDR3 DNA reads as TGTGCCAGCAGCCAGGACACACGGGGACTGTTTTTT.

The chain combines TRBV20-1 with TRBJ2-7, with 7 bases matching TRBD2. The CDR3 length is 14 residues. CDR1 and CDR2 (germline): DFQATT, SNEGSKA (reference sequence). J lost 2 bases, V lost 3 bases, and 7 bases had no gene match. The CDR3 bases are TGCAGTGCTAGTATTGAGCGGGAACCCTACGAGCAGTACTTC. The encoded protein is CSASIEREPYEQYF.

The CDR3 sequence: CASVPAGGEKLFF. CDR3 DNA sequence: TGTGCTAGTGTTCCGGCGGGGGGCGAAAAACTGTTTTTT. The chain employs TRBV12-5 and TRBJ1-4; tentatively, D is TRBD1 (6 bases). The CDR3 loop spans 13 amino acids. V was clipped by 7 bases and J by 8 bases, with 14 bases between them. Germline CDR1 is LGHNT and CDR2 is FRNRAP.

This clonotype came up many times. The rearrangement links TRBV12-3 or TRBV12-4 to TRBJ2-2; 7 bases line up with TRBD2. V was clipped by 3 bases and J by 7 bases; unmatched bases: 2. This CDR3 has 13 amino acids. In DNA form, the CDR3 reads TGTGCCAGCAGTTTCGGGGGGAGCGGGGAGCTGTTTTTT. Residues: CASSFGGSGELFF.

This clonotype has at least ten counts. The chain recombines TRBV7-2 with TRBJ1-6; D uncertain. The V gene lost 5 bases and the J gene lost 8 bases, with 10 bases spanning the gap. This CDR3 has 13 amino acids. Germline-derived CDR1 and CDR2 are SGHTA and FQGNSA. This CDR3 reads CASSTERDSPLHF. CDR3 DNA sequence: TGTGCCAGCAGCACCGAGAGGGATTCACCCCTCCACTTT.

The DNA of the CDR3 is TGTGCCAGCAGTCAGACTGGCGGGGAGCTGTTTTTT. Translation gives CASSQTGGELFF. This chain connects TRBV12-3 or TRBV12-4 to TRBJ2-2, with D unresolved. V lost 5 bases and J lost 7, with 8 bases in between. The CDR3 is 12 amino acids.

This clonotype was recorded many times. V usage is TRBV20-1 and J usage is TRBJ2-7; tentative D call: TRBD2 (5 bases). The V end lost 4 bases, the J end lost 2 bases, and 12 bases lay between the germline ends. The CDR3 has 13 amino acids. Germline CDR1 DFQATT, CDR2 SNEGSKA (reference sequence). CDR3 region: CSANMDGTYEQYF. In nucleotides, the CDR3 is TGCAGTGCTAACATGGACGGGACCTACGAGCAGTACTTC.

V gene TRBV27 combines with J gene TRBJ2-5; TRBD1 matches at 7 bases. Germline loops: CDR1 MNHEY, CDR2 SMNVEV (reference sequence). Losses at the gene ends were 6 bases for V and 2 bases for J; bases not matched to a gene: 9. CDR3 length: 15 amino acids. The DNA for the CDR3 is TGTGCCAGCAGCTCTCCTGGGACAGTTCAAGAGACCCAGTACTTC. Residues: CASSSPGTVQETQYF.

This clonotype turned up a few times. J is TRBJ2-5 and V is TRBV5-1, with TRBD2 matching over 10 bases. The CDR3 contains 16 residues. Germline V gene data show CDR1 as SGHRS and CDR2 as YFSETQ. V shed 4 bases and J 1 base; nucleotides not matched to a gene: 7. The CDR3 here is CASSLGLAALQETQYF. The DNA for the CDR3 is TGCGCCAGCAGCCTCGGACTAGCGGCACTCCAAGAGACCCAGTACTTC. Full variable domain (rest looked up from reference TRBV5-1 and TRBJ2-5): KAGVTQTPRYLIKTRGQQVTLSCSPISGHRSVSWYQQTPGQGLQFLFEYFSETQRNKGNFPGRFSGRQFSNSRSEMNVSTLELGDSALYLCASSLGLAALQETQYFGPGTRLLVL.

The chain has TRBV20-1 and TRBJ2-7; 11 bases match TRBD2. Trimming removed 4 bases from V and 2 bases from J; junction bases left unmatched: 4. The CDR3 extends over 14 amino acids. CDR1 and CDR2 from the germline V gene are DFQATT and SNEGSKA (reference sequence). CDR3 bases: TGCAGTGCTATACTAGCGGGGGTGACCTACGAGCAGTACTTC. It encodes CSAILAGVTYEQYF.

The table lists this clonotype with many counts. V usage is TRBV30 and J usage is TRBJ2-3; 9 bases map to TRBD1. CDR1 and CDR2 (germline): GTSNPN, SVGIG (reference sequence). This CDR3 has 14 amino acids. The junction had 3 bases not matched to a gene; V was cut back by 5 bases and J by 0 bases. The CDR3, as DNA: TGTGCCTGGGCCGGGACAGGGAGCACAGATACGCAGTATTTT. Protein product: CAWAGTGSTDTQYF.

This clonotype was seen repeatedly, ten times or more. The CDR3 loop is CSANPAVSSYNEQFF. In nucleotides, the CDR3 is TGCAGTGCTAATCCAGCGGTTAGCTCCTACAATGAGCAGTTCTTC. The chain employs TRBV20-1 and TRBJ2-1, with TRBD2 as a possible D gene (5 bases). Germline CDR1 is DFQATT and CDR2 is SNEGSKA (reference sequence). There are 15 residues in the CDR3. V was pared by 4 bases and J by 0 bases, with 13 bases between.

In its sample, this clonotype was seen once. The gene calls are TRBV6-5 and TRBJ2-2, with D hard to call. Deletions cut 4 bases from V and 10 bases from J, with 7 bases between. The length of the CDR3 is 11 residues. Germline V gives CDR1 MNHEY, CDR2 SVGAGI. The CDR3 DNA reads as TGTGCCAGCAGTTCCCGGGCGGAGCTGTTTTTT. Translating gives CASSSRAELFF.

This clonotype was detected many times. The chain combines TRBV11-2 with TRBJ2-3; D gene unclear. The V end lost 5 bases, the J end lost 4 bases, and 10 bases lay between the germline ends. From germline, CDR1 is SGHAT and CDR2 FQNNGV. This CDR3 region has 13 residues. CDR3 sequence reads: CASSGTGPDTQYF. CDR3 DNA sequence: TGTGCCAGCAGCGGAACCGGGCCAGATACGCAGTATTTT.

This rearrangement joins TRBV10-3 to TRBJ1-4; no clear D gene. Germline V gene data show CDR1 as ENHRY and CDR2 as SYGVKD. The CDR3 contains 14 residues. With 9 bases removed from V and 10 bases from J, the gap between germline ends came to 21 bases. This chain's CDR3 is CAMGPGLGVGKLFF. The DNA of the CDR3 is TGTGCCATGGGCCCCGGGCTCGGCGTGGGAAAACTGTTTTTT.

Ten or more counts support this clonotype. V gene TRBV4-1 combines with J gene TRBJ2-7; tentative D call: TRBD2 (6 bases). V gave up 3 bases and J gave up 0 bases, with 15 bases separating them. Germline V CDR1 and CDR2: MGHRA, YSYEKL. This CDR3 has 16 residues. CDR3 in DNA: TGCGCCAGCAGCCATAGAGAGGAGGGGAGCTCCTACGAGCAGTACTTC. It is translated as CASSHREEGSSYEQYF.

This clonotype was observed at least ten times. V is TRBV9 and J is TRBJ1-5, with D hard to call. The ends were cut back, 4 bases at V and 1 base at J, with 6 bases in the middle. This CDR3 comprises 13 residues. Germline V lookup: CDR1 SGDLS, CDR2 YYNGEE. The DNA for the CDR3 is TGTGCCAGCAGCCGCGGGAGCAATCAGCCCCAGCATTTT. As protein: CASSRGSNQPQHF.

About this clonotype itself: This may stem from a read error, because a much larger clone lies one nucleotide away. This chain uses TRBV7-9 with TRBJ2-7, with D possibly being TRBD1 or TRBD2 (5 bases each). The ends were cut back, 8 bases at V and 1 base at J, with 9 bases in the middle. The CDR3 contains 12 residues. Germline CDR1 reads SEHNR; CDR2 reads FQNEAQ (reference sequence). Written as DNA, the CDR3 is TGTGCCAGCGGGGGTGGTTCCTACGAGCAGTACTTC. Translated, it gives CASGGGSYEQYF.

This clonotype was recorded many times. The chain is built from TRBV4-2 and TRBJ2-1; 13 nucleotides line up with TRBD2. Germline V gene sequence: CDR1 LGHNA, CDR2 YNFKEQ. The trim removed 3 bases at V and 8 bases at J, leaving 7 bases unmatched. This CDR3 spans 16 amino acids. This CDR3 reads CASSHPGLAGNDEQFF. CDR3 nucleotides: TGTGCCAGCAGCCATCCGGGACTAGCGGGAAACGATGAGCAGTTCTTC.

The table lists this clonotype with many counts. Relative to the germline gene, one junction end is altered; a read error may explain this. The rearrangement uses TRBV2 and TRBJ1-2; the D is unclear. There are 14 residues in the CDR3. Per germline, CDR1 SNHLY and CDR2 FYNNEI. The CDR3 DNA follows: TGTGCCAGCAGTGATTGGGCGGCTAACCATGGCTACACCTTC. It is translated as CASSDWAANHGYTF. Complete variable domain (other parts from reference TRBV2 and TRBJ1-2): EPEVTQTPSHQVTQMGQEVILRCVPISNHLYFYWYRQILGQKVEFLVSFYNNEISEKSEIFDDQFSVERPDGSNFTLKIRSTKLEDSAMYFCASSDWAANHGYTFGSGTRLTVV.

At least ten counts were recorded for this clonotype. The chain couples TRBV7-9 to TRBJ2-7, with 8 positions matching TRBD1. The V and J ends lost 4 bases and 3 bases, in that order; junction bases with no gene match: 5. This CDR3 contains 14 residues. The V gene's germline CDR1 is SEHNR and CDR2 FQNEAQ (reference sequence). The CDR3 region is CASSSPGTGYEQYF. CDR3 nucleotide sequence: TGTGCCAGCAGCTCTCCCGGGACAGGCTACGAGCAGTACTTC.

The chain employs TRBV7-3 and TRBJ2-1; no definite D call. V gave up 1 base and J gave up 3 bases, with 13 bases separating them. CDR3 length: 16 residues. CDR1 SGHTA and CDR2 FQGTGA come from the germline V gene. DNA of the CDR3: TGTGCCAGCAGCTTAAACGTAGGTGCTGGCTACAATGAGCAGTTCTTC. It specifies CASSLNVGAGYNEQFF.